This T cell receptor beta chain was recovered during a study of T-cell reconstitution after alpha-beta-depleted transplantation in children. Regarding the study as a whole: One year post-transplant, T-cell counts and diversity were largely derived from T cells produced anew.

This clonotype was observed at least ten times. Antigen unknown. A TCRbeta library incorporating unique molecular identifiers was prepared. TCRdb analysed the PCR reads with MiXCR anew, one entry per CDR3 protein. The data show approximately 190,000 distinct CDR3 sequences, around 8.4% seen once. This CDR3 is built from 20 residues. Looked up from germline, CDR1 is SQVTM and CDR2 is ANQGSEA. V shed 0 bases and J 4 bases; nucleotides not matched to a gene: 22. The chain couples TRBV29-1 to TRBJ2-3, with 7 bases identical to TRBD2. This receptor was obtained from a male patient between 2 and 10 years old who had a stem cell transplant for acute myeloid leukemia, so the T cells may come from the graft donor. Specimen: PBMCs, mostly from graft donor cells, collected 360 days after TCRalphabeta/CD19-depleted stem cell transplant. The CDR3 is CSVEDREAPRGRIRPDTQYF. The CDR3 nucleotides are TGCAGCGTTGAAGATCGGGAGGCACCGAGGGGAAGGATCAGGCCAGATACGCAGTATTTT.